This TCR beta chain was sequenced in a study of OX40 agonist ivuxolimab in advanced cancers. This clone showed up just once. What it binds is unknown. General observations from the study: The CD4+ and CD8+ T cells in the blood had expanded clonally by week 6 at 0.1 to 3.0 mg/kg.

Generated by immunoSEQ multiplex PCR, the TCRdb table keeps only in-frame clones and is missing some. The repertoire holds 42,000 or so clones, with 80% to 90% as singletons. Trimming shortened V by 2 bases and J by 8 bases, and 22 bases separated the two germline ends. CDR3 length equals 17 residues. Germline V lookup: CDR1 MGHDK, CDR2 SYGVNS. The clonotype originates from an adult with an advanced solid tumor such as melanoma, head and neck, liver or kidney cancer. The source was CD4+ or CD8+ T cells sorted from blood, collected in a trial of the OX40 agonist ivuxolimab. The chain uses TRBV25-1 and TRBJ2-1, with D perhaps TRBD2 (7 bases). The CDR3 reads CASSETWGGGHPHEQFF. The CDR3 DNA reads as TGTGCCAGCAGTGAAACGTGGGGCGGGGGCCACCCGCATGAGCAGTTCTTC.